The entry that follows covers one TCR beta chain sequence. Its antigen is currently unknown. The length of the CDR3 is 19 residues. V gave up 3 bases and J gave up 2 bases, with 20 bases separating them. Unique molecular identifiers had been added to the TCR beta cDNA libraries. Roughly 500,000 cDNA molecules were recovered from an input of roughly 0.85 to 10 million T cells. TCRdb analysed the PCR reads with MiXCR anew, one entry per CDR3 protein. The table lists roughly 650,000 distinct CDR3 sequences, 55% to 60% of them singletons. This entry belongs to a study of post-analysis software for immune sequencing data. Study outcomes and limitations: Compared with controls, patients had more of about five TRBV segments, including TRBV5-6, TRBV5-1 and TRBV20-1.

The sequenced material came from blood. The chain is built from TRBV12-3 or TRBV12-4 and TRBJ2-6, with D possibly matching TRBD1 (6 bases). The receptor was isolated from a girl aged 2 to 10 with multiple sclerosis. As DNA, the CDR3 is TGTGCCAGCAGTTTTTATTCGTTCAGGGGAGCACCTGGGGCCAACGTCCTGACTTTC. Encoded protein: CASSFYSFRGAPGANVLTF.